This passage covers 13 T cell receptor beta chains from one sample sequenced in a study of cytomegalovirus exposure and HLA in healthy donors. PCR employed 60 Vbeta and 13 Jbeta primers. Sequenced by immunoSEQ multiplex PCR; TCRdb stores in-frame clones only, minus some. The sample lists 150,000 or so clones; roughly 75% were seen once. Sequenced material: PBMCs. The receptors come from a woman aged 40 to 55 in good health and CMV-seropositive.

The chain links TRBV5-1 to TRBJ2-1, with 7 bases aligning to TRBD1. The CDR3 length is 14 residues. After removal of 4 bases from V and 4 bases from J, the junction contained 5 bases not matched to a gene. Germline V gene lookup returns CDR1 SGHRS and CDR2 YFSETQ. DNA for the CDR3: TGCGCCAGCAGCCCAGGGGGACCGTACAATGAGCAGTTCTTC. It translates to CASSPGGPYNEQFF.

The gene calls are TRBV1 and TRBJ2-2; the tabulated D call, TRBD2, remains unverified against the DNA. TRBV1 is classified as a pseudogene. The length of the CDR3 is 17 residues. CDR3 loop: CTSSQDVSGRSGGELFF. The CDR3 DNA reads TGCACCAGCAGCCAAGATGTAAGCGGGAGGTCCGGCGGGGAGCTGTTTTTT.

This clone occurred once. The chain employs TRBV29-1 and TRBJ2-5; TRBD1 matches 9 bases. In germline, CDR1 is SQVTM, CDR2 ANQGSEA. The V gene end was trimmed by 6 bases and the J gene end by 1 base; junction bases not matched to a gene: 3. The CDR3 is 13 residues long. The CDR3 DNA sequence: TGCAGCGTATTGGGACAGGGCCAAGAGACCCAGTACTTC. It encodes CSVLGQGQETQYF.

The chain has TRBV7-3 and TRBJ1-5, with a possible D match to TRBD1 (6 bases). Trimming shortened V by 5 bases and J by 3 bases, and 11 bases separated the two germline ends. Germline CDR1 and CDR2: SGHTA and FQGTGA. This CDR3 has 14 amino acids. CDR3 DNA: TGTGCCAGCAGCCACCGGGACAACAATCAGCCCCAGCATTTT. Its translation is CASSHRDNNQPQHF. Combining the CDR3 with reference TRBV7-3 and TRBJ1-5 gives the whole variable domain GAGVSQTPSNKVTEKGKYVELRCDPISGHTALYWYRQSLGQGPEFLIYFQGTGAADDSGLPNDRFFAVRPEGSVSTLKIQRTERGDSAVYLCASSHRDNNQPQHFGDGTRLSIL.

The chain recombines TRBV2 with TRBJ2-2, with 13 bases fitting TRBD2. This CDR3 region has 16 residues. The trim removed 7 bases at V and 3 bases at J, leaving 5 bases unmatched. Germline V gene sequence: CDR1 SNHLY, CDR2 FYNNEI. The CDR3 DNA reads as TGTGCCAGCAATCCGACTAGCGGGAGGTACACCGGGGAGCTGTTTTTT. Its protein product is CASNPTSGRYTGELFF. Supplemented by reference TRBV2 and TRBJ2-2, the full variable domain reads EPEVTQTPSHQVTQMGQEVILRCVPISNHLYFYWYRQILGQKVEFLVSFYNNEISEKSEIFDDQFSVERPDGSNFTLKIRSTKLEDSAMYFCASNPTSGRYTGELFFGEGSRLTVL.

The chain joins TRBV11-2 to TRBJ1-6, with D perhaps TRBD1 (6 bases). CDR1 and CDR2 from the germline V gene are SGHAT and FQNNGV. V dropped 2 bases and J dropped 6 bases, with 11 bases sitting between them. This CDR3 is built from 15 residues. The CDR3: CASSLSGQLNSPLHF. CDR3 bases: TGTGCCAGCAGCTTATCCGGACAGCTTAATTCACCCCTCCACTTT.

The rearrangement joins TRBV11-1 to TRBJ2-1, with TRBD1 identical over 7 bases. Germline lookup yields CDR1 SGHAT and CDR2 FQDESV (reference sequence). The CDR3 consists of 15 residues. V was clipped by 4 bases and J by 7 bases; unmatched bases: 10. CDR3 sequence: CASSSGIRGINEQFF. CDR3 in DNA: TGTGCCAGCAGCTCAGGGATCAGGGGGATAAATGAGCAGTTCTTC.

This chain links TRBV13 with TRBJ2-7; 7 positions match TRBD2. The length of the CDR3 is 17 residues. Germline trimming cut 5 bases from V and 2 bases from J; bases unmatched to any gene: 15. Per germline, CDR1 PRHDT and CDR2 FYEKMQ (reference sequence). This CDR3 reads CASSNGLDLMGTYEQYF. CDR3 nucleotide sequence: TGTGCCAGCAGCAACGGACTAGATCTGATGGGGACCTACGAGCAGTACTTC.

J is TRBJ1-4 and V is TRBV11-3; a possible D gene is TRBD1 (6 bases). Germline CDR1 SGHNT, CDR2 YENEEA. Trimming took off 5 bases at V and 8 bases at J, with 18 bases between the two ends. The CDR3 sequence is 15 residues long. The CDR3 DNA follows: TGTGCCAGCAGCGAAGAGGGGGGGCAATACGAAAAACTGTTTTTT. Residues: CASSEEGGQYEKLFF.

The gene calls are TRBV28 and TRBJ1-3, with D unclear. The CDR3 totals 14 residues. The germline V gene has CDR1 MDHEN and CDR2 SYDVKM. Trimming removed 9 bases from V and 1 base from J, with 13 bases in between. The CDR3 reads CASRGDLSGNTIYF. Written as DNA, the CDR3 is TGTGCCAGTAGAGGAGACCTTTCTGGAAACACCATATATTTT.

This clone was picked up a small number of times. V usage is TRBV27 and J usage is TRBJ2-5, with 12 bases that match TRBD2. Germline CDR1 and CDR2: MNHEY and SMNVEV (reference sequence). Trimming took 6 bases from V and 2 from J; bases not matched to a gene: 4. The CDR3 consists of 15 residues. The CDR3: CASSQLAGGQETQYF. The CDR3 DNA follows: TGTGCCAGCAGCCAACTAGCGGGAGGACAAGAGACCCAGTACTTC.

The genes are TRBV7-9 and TRBJ2-4; 8 bases map to TRBD2. Germline V CDR1 and CDR2: SEHNR, FQNEAQ (reference sequence). This CDR3 contains 18 residues. Trimming cost V 3 bases and J 0 bases; bases outside gene matches: 10. CDR3 nucleotides: TGTGCCAGCAGCTTGGGGGCGGGAGGAGCCTTAGCCAAAAACATTCAGTACTTC. This encodes CASSLGAGGALAKNIQYF.

The chain is built from TRBV29-1 and TRBJ2-1; 7 nucleotides line up with TRBD2. V lost 3 bases, J lost 0 bases, and 5 bases stayed unmatched. Germline V gene sequence: CDR1 SQVTM, CDR2 ANQGSEA. The length of the CDR3 is 15 residues. CDR3 sequence (DNA): TGCAGCGTTGACACAGCGGGGAGCTCCTACAATGAGCAGTTCTTC. Translated: CSVDTAGSSYNEQFF.